Listed below are T cell receptor beta chains from one sample, sequenced in a study of T cells in Graves' hyperthyroidism and ophthalmopathy. TCRdb analysed the multiplex PCR reads with MiXCR anew, one entry per CDR3 protein. This table has 750,000 to 950,000 distinct CDR3 sequences, over 35% appearing once. The sequencing sample was made of blood. These receptors came from a man in his late teens or twenties with Graves' hyperthyroidism. Each CDR3 is given with its conserved first and last residue. A D gene is named only where the DNA matches it firmly. Size is omitted from some rows. Given values are once, few, many or a class for expanded clones.

V	D	size	J	DNA	CDR3
TRBV20-1	TRBD1	NA	TRBJ2-5	TGCAGTTCCTTTTTTGGACAGGTGATCTTC	CSSFFGQVIF
TRBV20-1	NA	NA	TRBJ2-7	TGCAGTGCTACCCCTAGGGACGAGATCTACGAGCAGTACTTC	CSATPRDEIYEQYF
TRBV10-3	NA	NA	TRBJ2-5	TGTGCCATCAGTGAGACGGCAGTCACCGGGGGTATGCAGACCCAGTACTTC	CAISETAVTGGMQTQYF
TRBV7-9	NA	few	TRBJ2-7	TGTGCCAGCAGCTTAATGAAGCGGGCAACGGATTCTTACGAGCAGTACTTC	CASSLMKRATDSYEQYF
TRBV7-9	NA	many	TRBJ2-5	TGTGCCAGCAGCAGGGGGGCCGTTGAGACCCAGTACTTC	CASSRGAVETQYF
TRBV2	NA	NA	TRBJ1-1	TGTGCCAGCACCTCAAACTGGGGAGGGACTGAAGCTTTCTTT	CASTSNWGGTEAFF
TRBV9	NA	many	TRBJ1-4	TGTGCCAGCAGCGTAGCGGCCCTAACTAATGAAAAACTGTTTTTT	CASSVAALTNEKLFF
TRBV7-9	TRBD1	once	TRBJ1-6	TGTGCCAGCAGCTTGACCGCGAGGGACAGTTATTCACCCCTCCACTTT	CASSLTARDSYSPLHF
TRBV19	TRBD1	many	TRBJ1-6	TGTGCCAGTAGCCGCCTCCGACAGGGAGATTCACCCCTCCACTTT	CASSRLRQGDSPLHF
TRBV7-8	NA	many	TRBJ2-5	TGTGCCAGCAGCTTCAGACTATATCAAGAGACCCAGTACTTC	CASSFRLYQETQYF
TRBV2	NA	many	TRBJ2-7	TGTGCCAGTTTCCAGGGGATCTACGAGCAGTACTTC	CASFQGIYEQYF
TRBV12-3/TRBV12-4	NA	NA	TRBJ2-7	TGTGCCAGCAATTGGACACCGGATACCTACGAGCAGTACTTC	CASNWTPDTYEQYF
TRBV5-1	TRBD1	NA	TRBJ2-1	TGCGCCAGCAGCCCCGGACAGGGGTCTTACAATGAGCAGTTCTTC	CASSPGQGSYNEQFF
TRBV10-3	NA	many	TRBJ1-5	TGTGCCATCAGTGATGGCAGGGACAATCAGCCCCAGCATTTT	CAISDGRDNQPQHF
TRBV20-1	NA	NA	TRBJ2-5	TGCAGTGCTAGAAGGGTAGCAGGAGAGACCCAGTACTTC	CSARRVAGETQYF
TRBV9	NA	many	TRBJ1-6	TGTGCCAGCAACGTCGGCGGAGATAATTCACCCCTCCACTTT	CASNVGGDNSPLHF
TRBV5-1	NA	many	TRBJ1-1	TGTGCCAGCAGCTTAACAGGCATGAACACTGAAGCTTTCTTT	CASSLTGMNTEAFF
TRBV6-2/TRBV6-3	NA	NA	TRBJ1-1	TGCGCCAGCAGCGCTACTCTGGGGGGGTGGGACACTGAAGCTTTCTTT	CASSATLGGWDTEAFF
TRBV7-7	TRBD2	NA	TRBJ2-2	TGTGCTAGCAGCCCGGGACTAGCTAGCGGCACCGGGGAGCTGTTTTTT	CASSPGLASGTGELFF
TRBV20-1	NA	many	TRBJ1-1	TGCAGTGCTAGAGATGGGGCTGAAGCTTTCTTT	CSARDGAEAFF
TRBV10-3	NA	NA	TRBJ1-1	TGTGCCATCAGCAACAAGCAGAACACTGAAGCTTTCTTT	CAISNKQNTEAFF
TRBV6-5	NA	once	TRBJ1-5	TGTGCCATCAGTTACTCCGATGGGTCTGGAGCCCAGCATTTT	CAISYSDGSGAQHF
TRBV20-1	NA	once	TRBJ1-4	TGCAGCGGGATGCAGAACACTGAAAAACTGTTTTTT	CSGMQNTEKLFF
TRBV19	NA	NA	TRBJ2-5	TGTGCCACCCCACCGAGTGACGGGGACTTGGAGACCCAGTACTTC	CATPPSDGDLETQYF
TRBV6-5	NA	many	TRBJ1-6	TGTGCCAGTCAAAGGGTTGGTTCACCCCTCCACTTT	CASQRVGSPLHF
TRBV15	NA	NA	TRBJ2-3	TGTGCCACCAGCAGAGGGGGGTCAGATACGCAGTATTTT	CATSRGGSDTQYF
TRBV10-1	NA	many	TRBJ1-1	TGCGCCAGCCCAAACAGGGCGGGAGCTGAAGCTTTCTTT	CASPNRAGAEAFF
TRBV2	NA	many	TRBJ1-2	TGTGCCAGCAGTGAACAGGATTTTTATGGCTACACCTTC	CASSEQDFYGYTF
TRBV12-3/TRBV12-4	NA	NA	TRBJ1-4	TGTGCCAGCAGAGGCGCGGGAGTAGGGATTTTTGTGGGGAATGAAAAACTGTTTTTT	CASRGAGVGIFVGNEKLFF
TRBV4-1	NA	NA	TRBJ1-2	TGCGCCAGCAGCCAAGAGATGAGTTTGACCGGCTACACCTTC	CASSQEMSLTGYTF
TRBV28	TRBD1	NA	TRBJ2-5	TGTGCCAGCAGTTTAAGGACAGGGCTGAGGGAGACCCAGTACTTC	CASSLRTGLRETQYF
TRBV5-1	NA	few	TRBJ1-5	TGCGCCAGCAGCTTAGGAGAAGCCAATCAGCCCCAGCATTTT	CASSLGEANQPQHF
TRBV5-1	NA	few	TRBJ2-3	TGCGCCAGCAGCTTGGAGGGGGGCCTTAGCACAGATACGCAGTATTTT	CASSLEGGLSTDTQYF
TRBV6-5	TRBD1	NA	TRBJ2-7	TGTGCCGGCAGTTCAGGGACAGGGACCTACGAGCAGTACTTC	CAGSSGTGTYEQYF
TRBV7-9	NA	few	TRBJ1-1	TGTGCCAGCAGCTTAGCTGTCAGGGGCCCTGAAGCTTTCTTT	CASSLAVRGPEAFF
TRBV12-3/TRBV12-4	TRBD1	NA	TRBJ1-6	TGTGCCAGCAGTCCAGGGGGACAGAGGGGCCAGAGTTCACCCCTCCACTTT	CASSPGGQRGQSSPLHF
TRBV7-9	TRBD2	few	TRBJ2-7	TGTGCCAGCAGCCCAGAAGGCGGGAGGGGGGAGCAGTACTTC	CASSPEGGRGEQYF
TRBV6-6	TRBD1	NA	TRBJ2-7	TGTGCCAGCAGTGAAACGGGACAGGGAGGCGAGCAGTACTTC	CASSETGQGGEQYF
TRBV11-2	NA	many	TRBJ2-5	TGTGCCAGCAGCCCCTCACGTCCGGAGACCCAGTACTTC	CASSPSRPETQYF
TRBV19	NA	many	TRBJ1-1	TGTGCCAGTATGAGGACTGAAGCTTTCTTT	CASMRTEAFF
TRBV24-1	NA	few	TRBJ2-7	TGTGCCAGCAGTACCCGGCAGGGATCCAACGAGCAGTACTTC	CASSTRQGSNEQYF
TRBV2	NA	NA	TRBJ1-4	TGTGCCAGTAGACAAGGTGGACACTCCCCGAGGGAAAAACTGTTTTTT	CASRQGGHSPREKLFF
TRBV6-5	TRBD1	few	TRBJ1-5	TGTGCCAGCAGCCCGAACCGGGACAGGAGCAATCAGCCCCAGCATTTT	CASSPNRDRSNQPQHF
TRBV20-1	NA	many	TRBJ2-7	TGCAGTGCAAGGGACCACAGACTCTACGAGCAGTACTTC	CSARDHRLYEQYF
TRBV15	TRBD1	NA	TRBJ1-4	TGTGCCACCAGCAGACTCGGACAGGGACATGAAAAACTGTTTTTT	CATSRLGQGHEKLFF
TRBV9	NA	NA	TRBJ2-7	TGTGCCAGCAGCGTAGAGGACAGCCAATCCTACGAGCAGTACTTC	CASSVEDSQSYEQYF
TRBV9	NA	NA	TRBJ1-3	TGTGCCAGCAGCCCCCTCATTGGAAACACCATATATTTT	CASSPLIGNTIYF